The 32 T cell receptor beta chains below were found in one sample sequenced in a study of cytomegalovirus exposure and HLA in healthy donors. PCR involved 60 Vbeta and 13 Jbeta primers. Libraries were prepared by immunoSEQ multiplex PCR; TCRdb keeps only in-frame clonotypes and omits some of them. Among about 160,000 clones listed, roughly three quarters were seen once. The specimen was PBMCs. The receptors derive from a man aged 35 to 55 in good health and CMV-seropositive.

This chain links TRBV7-9 with TRBJ1-2; 12 bases agree with TRBD1. Germline trimming cut 5 bases from V and 7 bases from J; bases unmatched to any gene: 11. The CDR3 runs 16 residues. Germline loops: CDR1 SEHNR, CDR2 FQNEAQ (reference sequence). Written as DNA, the CDR3 is TGTGCCAGCAGCGCCGCACCGGGACAGGGGGCCGGTGGCTACACCTTC. Translation gives CASSAAPGQGAGGYTF.

The genes are TRBV5-1 and TRBJ1-2; a possible D gene is TRBD1 (5 bases). Germline values: CDR1 SGHRS, CDR2 YFSETQ. The germline V and J ends were trimmed by 0 bases and 3 bases, with 6 bases remaining between them. The CDR3 is 13 amino acids. CDR3 in amino acids: CASSLGGDYGYTF. CDR3 nucleotides: TGCGCCAGCAGCTTGGGGGGGGACTATGGCTACACCTTC.

CDR3 DNA: TGTGCCAGTAGACGGACAGGGGCAACTAATGAAAAACTGTTTTTT. This gives the protein CASRRTGATNEKLFF. The chain joins TRBV19 to TRBJ1-4; 9 bases match TRBD1. Per the germline V gene, CDR1 is LNHDA and CDR2 is SQIVND (reference sequence). The CDR3 covers 15 residues. V gave up 6 bases and J gave up 0 bases; unmatched junction bases: 2.

This clone is a singleton in its sample. The rearrangement joins TRBV5-6 to TRBJ2-2, with 8 bases lining up with TRBD2. Germline V gene sequence: CDR1 SGHDT, CDR2 YYEEEE. Trimming took 4 bases from V and 6 from J; bases not matched to a gene: 8. This CDR3 contains 15 residues. CDR3 protein: CASSGAGAPSGELFF. The CDR3 nucleotides are TGTGCCAGCAGCGGAGCGGGGGCCCCCTCCGGGGAGCTGTTTTTT.

The V call is TRBV28, the J call TRBJ1-5, with a possible D match to TRBD1 (6 bases). Per germline, CDR1 MDHEN and CDR2 SYDVKM. Trimming took off 6 bases at V and 6 bases at J, with 9 bases between the two ends. The CDR3 has 12 amino acids. CDR3 coding DNA: TGTGCCAGCAGAACAGGGAGTCAGCCCCAGCATTTT. Translation: CASRTGSQPQHF.

The chain recombines TRBV4-1 with TRBJ1-1; 8 bases fit TRBD1. Germline V gives CDR1 MGHRA, CDR2 YSYEKL. The CDR3 sequence is 19 residues long. The trim removed 0 bases at V and 1 base at J, leaving 13 bases unmatched. The CDR3 here is CASSQESGRQGPQNTEAFF. The CDR3 DNA sequence: TGCGCCAGCAGCCAAGAATCGGGAAGACAGGGGCCACAGAACACTGAAGCTTTCTTT.

The chain couples TRBV7-2 to TRBJ1-2, with 7 positions matching TRBD1. The CDR3 has 14 residues. CDR1 is SGHTA and CDR2 is FQGNSA in the germline V gene. Trimming removed 4 bases from V and 4 bases from J; junction bases left unmatched: 6. CDR3 in DNA: TGTGCCAGCAGCTCCAACCGACAGGGCTATGGCTACACCTTC. Translation gives CASSSNRQGYGYTF. The full variable domain, in which reference TRBV7-2 and TRBJ1-2 provide the parts outside the CDR3, is GAGVSQSPSNKVTEKGKDVELRCDPISGHTALYWYRQSLGQGLEFLIYFQGNSAPDKSGLPSDRFSAERTGGSVSTLTIQRTQQEDSAVYLCASSSNRQGYGYTFGSGTRLTVV.

The rearrangement uses TRBV6-6 and TRBJ1-5, with D unresolved. The CDR3 runs 16 residues. The V end lost 0 bases, the J end lost 5 bases, and 14 bases lay between the germline ends. CDR1 and CDR2 from the germline V gene are MNHNY and SVGAGI (reference sequence). CDR3 bases: TGTGCCAGCAGTTACTCCTGGGAGTCAGTAGATCAGCCCCAGCATTTT. Translated: CASSYSWESVDQPQHF.

A few counts support this clone. The chain recombines TRBV5-6 with TRBJ1-2; a possible D gene is TRBD1 (5 bases). The CDR3 covers 14 residues. Germline CDR1 is SGHDT and CDR2 is YYEEEE. V was clipped by 4 bases and J by 4 bases, with 14 bases between them. In DNA form, the CDR3 reads TGTGCCAGCAGCCAGGGAAAGGGGCTCTATGGCTACACCTTC. This gives the protein CASSQGKGLYGYTF. Full variable domain (outside the CDR3, taken from reference TRBV5-6 and TRBJ1-2): DAGVTQSPTHLIKTRGQQVTLRCSPKSGHDTVSWYQQALGQGPQFIFQYYEEEERQRGNFPDRFSGHQFPNYSSELNVNALLLGDSALYLCASSQGKGLYGYTFGSGTRLTVV.

This clone was seen only a few times. The chain is built from TRBV5-6 and TRBJ2-5; 7 nucleotides agree with TRBD1. CDR3 length: 16 amino acids. The germline V gene has CDR1 SGHDT and CDR2 YYEEEE. The V segment lost 3 bases and the J segment 1 base; nucleotides outside the gene matches: 9. The CDR3 loop reads CASSYGTDLAQETQYF. In nucleotides, the CDR3 is TGTGCCAGCAGCTACGGGACAGACCTTGCCCAAGAGACCCAGTACTTC.

This clone appeared a single time. V usage is TRBV6-1 and J usage is TRBJ1-2; 9 nucleotides agree with TRBD1. Germline lookup yields CDR1 MNHNS and CDR2 SASEGT. The ends lost 1 base at V and 1 base at J; junction bases unmatched: 13. There are 19 residues in the CDR3. CDR3 loop: CASSEGRWDRVLLNYGYTF. CDR3 coding DNA: TGTGCCAGCAGTGAAGGAAGATGGGACAGGGTACTTCTTAACTATGGCTACACCTTC.

The J gene is TRBJ2-1, the V gene TRBV9; D unresolved. Trimming shortened V by 4 bases and J by 4 bases, and 9 bases separated the two germline ends. The length of the CDR3 is 13 residues. CDR1 is SGDLS, CDR2 YYNGEE, per germline. This chain's CDR3 is CASSPGQYNEQFF. In DNA, the CDR3 is TGTGCCAGCAGCCCAGGTCAGTACAATGAGCAGTTCTTC.

The genes are TRBV28 and TRBJ1-1; D is undetermined. Deletions cut 3 bases from V and 4 bases from J, with 12 bases between. Germline CDR1 and CDR2: MDHEN and SYDVKM. The CDR3 has 14 residues. Written as DNA, the CDR3 is TGTGCCAGCAGTTTTAGGGTGGGAGGCACTGAAGCTTTCTTT. It encodes CASSFRVGGTEAFF.

The chain uses TRBV2 and TRBJ1-1; D gene uncertain. V was shortened by 8 bases and J by 5 bases, with 9 bases between the two germline ends. The CDR3 extends over 11 amino acids. The V gene's germline CDR1 is SNHLY and CDR2 FYNNEI. CDR3 in DNA: TGTGCCAGCCCCGGGAGGACTGAAGCTTTCTTT. Translation gives CASPGRTEAFF.

The gene calls are TRBV4-1 and TRBJ2-7; D might be TRBD2 (5 bases). V was cut by 3 bases and J by 3 bases, with 15 bases left in between. Per the germline V gene, CDR1 is MGHRA and CDR2 is YSYEKL. This CDR3 region has 15 residues. CDR3 sequence reads: CASSQAPPGIYEQYF. The DNA for the CDR3 is TGCGCCAGCAGCCAGGCTCCCCCGGGGATCTACGAGCAGTACTTC.

The gene calls are TRBV19 and TRBJ2-3; D perhaps matches TRBD1 (6 bases). The germline V gene encodes CDR1 LNHDA and CDR2 SQIVND (reference sequence). V was cut by 6 bases and J by 5 bases, with 9 bases left in between. The CDR3 extends over 12 amino acids. The CDR3 is CASSFRGDTQYF. In nucleotides, the CDR3 is TGTGCCAGTAGCTTCAGGGGAGATACGCAGTATTTT.

The V gene is TRBV10-3, the J gene TRBJ2-2; 8 bases line up with TRBD1. V trimming: 4 bases; J trimming: 2 bases; junction bases outside the gene matches: 3. The CDR3 covers 15 residues. CDR1 is ENHRY, CDR2 SYGVKD, per germline. The CDR3 DNA reads TGTGCCATCAGTGTGGACAGGGATAACACCGGGGAGCTGTTTTTT. Translated, it gives CAISVDRDNTGELFF.

This chain links TRBV4-1 with TRBJ1-2; D gene uncertain. The CDR3 loop spans 15 amino acids. The ends were cut back, 3 bases at V and 4 bases at J, with 15 bases in the middle. From germline, CDR1 is MGHRA and CDR2 YSYEKL. CDR3 sequence reads: CASSHPLGSSYGYTF. The CDR3 region has the DNA TGCGCCAGCAGCCACCCACTAGGGAGTTCCTATGGCTACACCTTC.

This rearrangement joins TRBV9 to TRBJ2-2, with D maybe TRBD1 (6 bases). The CDR3 sequence is 16 residues long. V was shortened by 3 bases and J by 2 bases, with 14 bases between the two germline ends. Germline V gives CDR1 SGDLS, CDR2 YYNGEE. The CDR3, as DNA: TGTGCCAGCAGCGGAAGAACAGGGATCAACACCGGGGAGCTGTTTTTT. Translated: CASSGRTGINTGELFF.

This clone was counted a single time. The gene calls are TRBV9 and TRBJ2-3, with 8 bases lining up with TRBD2. V lost 2 bases to trimming and J lost 3 bases; unmatched junction nucleotides: 2. The CDR3 runs to 14 residues. Germline V gene sequence: CDR1 SGDLS, CDR2 YYNGEE. CDR3 in DNA: TGTGCCAGCAGCGTTGGACTAGCAACAGATACGCAGTATTTT. It yields the protein CASSVGLATDTQYF.

V is TRBV14 and J is TRBJ2-3; D is perhaps TRBD1 (6 bases). The CDR3 sequence is 16 residues long. Trimming removed 0 bases at V and 3 bases at J, with 13 bases between. Looked up from germline, CDR1 is SGHDN and CDR2 is FVKESK. The chain's CDR3 is CASSQEAGETTDTQYF. The CDR3 DNA reads TGTGCCAGCAGCCAAGAAGCAGGGGAGACGACAGATACGCAGTATTTT.

The chain employs TRBV10-3 and TRBJ1-5, with D tentatively TRBD1 (5 bases). The CDR3 consists of 14 residues. Per the germline V gene, CDR1 is ENHRY and CDR2 is SYGVKD. Trimming took 2 bases from V and 2 from J, leaving 7 bases between them. CDR3 loop: CAISEGGGNQPQHF. The CDR3 nucleotides read TGTGCCATCAGTGAGGGAGGGGGCAATCAGCCCCAGCATTTT.

This chain uses TRBV13 with TRBJ1-1; D is possibly TRBD1 (5 bases). The CDR3 loop spans 14 amino acids. Germline V gene lookup returns CDR1 PRHDT and CDR2 FYEKMQ (reference sequence). With 1 base removed from V and 5 bases from J, the gap between germline ends came to 11 bases. The CDR3 sequence: CASSLVRGSTEAFF. In DNA, the CDR3 is TGTGCCAGCAGCTTAGTTCGGGGGTCGACTGAAGCTTTCTTT.

This clone was picked up a small number of times. V usage is TRBV6-6 and J usage is TRBJ1-5; TRBD1 agrees at 9 bases. This CDR3 region has 15 residues. The germline gives CDR1 MNHNY, CDR2 SVGAGI (reference sequence). V was clipped by 0 bases and J by 5 bases; unmatched bases: 2. The CDR3 protein is CASSYSTGGHQPQHF. The CDR3, as DNA: TGTGCCAGCAGTTACTCCACAGGGGGCCATCAGCCCCAGCATTTT.

The table lists this clone with a few counts. V gene TRBV4-2 combines with J gene TRBJ2-7; TRBD1 might be the D (6 bases). V lost 3 bases and J 6 bases, leaving 15 bases between the germline ends. The CDR3 runs to 14 residues. Germline CDR1 reads LGHNA; CDR2 reads YNFKEQ. CDR3 coding DNA: TGTGCCAGCAGCCAGGGGGTGGACAGACGCGAGCAGTACTTC. Its translation: CASSQGVDRREQYF.

This chain links TRBV19 with TRBJ1-4, with a tentative D call TRBD1 (5 bases). CDR1 is LNHDA, CDR2 SQIVND, per germline (reference sequence). The CDR3 consists of 13 residues. V shed 7 bases and J shed 5 bases, with 11 bases lying between them. The DNA of the CDR3 is TGTGCCAGTAATACAGGAACGAATGAAAAACTGTTTTTT. Encoded protein: CASNTGTNEKLFF.

CDR3 loop: CASKFIATNEKLFF. The CDR3 region has the DNA TGTGCCAGCAAATTCATAGCAACTAATGAAAAACTGTTTTTT. The V gene is TRBV2, the J gene TRBJ1-4; D not certain. CDR1 and CDR2 (germline): SNHLY, FYNNEI. The ends were cut back, 7 bases at V and 0 bases at J, with 9 bases in the middle. The CDR3 is 14 amino acids.

The genes are TRBV5-1 and TRBJ2-3, with 15 bases fitting TRBD2. The ends lost 9 bases at V and 5 bases at J; junction bases unmatched: 10. Germline V gives CDR1 SGHRS, CDR2 YFSETQ. This CDR3 spans 16 amino acids. The CDR3 DNA reads as TGCGCCACCGCGGGACTAGCGGGGGGTCGTCAAGATACGCAGTATTTT. It specifies CATAGLAGGRQDTQYF.

CDR3 residues: CASSLVPSGPNTGELFF. As DNA, the CDR3 is TGCGCCAGCAGCTTGGTCCCTAGCGGGCCTAACACCGGGGAGCTGTTTTTT. The chain is built from TRBV5-1 and TRBJ2-2; 8 nucleotides match TRBD2. CDR1 SGHRS and CDR2 YFSETQ come from the germline V gene. V was clipped by 0 bases and J by 2 bases; unmatched bases: 6. There are 17 residues in the CDR3.

The chain recombines TRBV7-9 with TRBJ1-2, with D hard to call. Germline V gives CDR1 SEHNR, CDR2 FQNEAQ (reference sequence). Trimming removed 5 bases from V and 2 bases from J, with 12 bases in between. This CDR3 spans 14 amino acids. DNA of the CDR3: TGTGCCAGCAGCCCAGCGGAAGGCAACTATGGCTACACCTTC. Encoded protein: CASSPAEGNYGYTF.

The CDR3: CASSIRRRGENEKLFF. The CDR3 DNA sequence: TGTGCCAGTAGTATTAGAAGAAGGGGCGAGAATGAAAAACTGTTTTTT. This chain joins TRBV19 and TRBJ1-4; a possible D gene is TRBD1 (5 bases). Germline lookup yields CDR1 LNHDA and CDR2 SQIVND (reference sequence). There are 16 residues in the CDR3. V was pared by 3 bases and J by 5 bases, with 16 bases between.

This clone occurred once. The V call is TRBV9, the J call TRBJ1-6; 9 bases line up with TRBD1. Germline V CDR1 and CDR2: SGDLS, YYNGEE. CDR3 size: 15 residues. The trim removed 4 bases at V and 7 bases at J, leaving 6 bases unmatched. The chain's CDR3 is CASSMLGQGNSPLHF. The CDR3 coding sequence is TGTGCCAGCAGCATGCTGGGACAGGGCAATTCACCCCTCCACTTT.